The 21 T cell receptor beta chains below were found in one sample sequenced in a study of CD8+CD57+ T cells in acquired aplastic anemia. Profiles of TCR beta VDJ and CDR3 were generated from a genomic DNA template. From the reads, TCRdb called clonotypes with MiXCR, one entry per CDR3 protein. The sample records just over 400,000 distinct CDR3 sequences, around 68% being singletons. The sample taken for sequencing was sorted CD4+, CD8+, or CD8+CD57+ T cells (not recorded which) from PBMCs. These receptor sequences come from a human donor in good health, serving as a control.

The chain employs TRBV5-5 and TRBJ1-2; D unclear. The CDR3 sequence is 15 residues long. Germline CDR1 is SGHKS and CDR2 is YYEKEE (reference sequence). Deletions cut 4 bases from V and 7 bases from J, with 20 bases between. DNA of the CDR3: TGTGCCAGCAGCCGGTCGGAAGCTGTCCGGACTGGCTACACCTTC. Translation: CASSRSEAVRTGYTF.

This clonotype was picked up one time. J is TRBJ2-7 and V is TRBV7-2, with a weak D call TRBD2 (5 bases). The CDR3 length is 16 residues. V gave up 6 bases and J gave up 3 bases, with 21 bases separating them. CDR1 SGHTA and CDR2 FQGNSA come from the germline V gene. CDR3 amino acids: CASRFLDGDTHYEQYF. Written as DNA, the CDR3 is TGTGCCAGCAGATTTCTAGACGGGGATACACACTACGAGCAGTACTTC.

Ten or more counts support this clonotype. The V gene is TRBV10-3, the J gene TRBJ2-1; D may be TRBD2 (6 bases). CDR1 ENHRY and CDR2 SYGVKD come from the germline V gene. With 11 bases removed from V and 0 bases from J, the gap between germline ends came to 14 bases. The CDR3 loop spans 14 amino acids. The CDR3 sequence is CAAGGDRSYNEQFF. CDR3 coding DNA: TGTGCCGCAGGCGGGGATCGCTCCTACAATGAGCAGTTCTTC.

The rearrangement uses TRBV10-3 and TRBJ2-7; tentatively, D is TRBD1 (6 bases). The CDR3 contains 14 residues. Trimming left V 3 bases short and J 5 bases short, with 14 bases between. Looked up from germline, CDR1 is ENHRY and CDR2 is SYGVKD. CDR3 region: CAISDSKQGHEQYF. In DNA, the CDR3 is TGTGCCATCAGTGATTCTAAACAGGGCCACGAGCAGTACTTC.

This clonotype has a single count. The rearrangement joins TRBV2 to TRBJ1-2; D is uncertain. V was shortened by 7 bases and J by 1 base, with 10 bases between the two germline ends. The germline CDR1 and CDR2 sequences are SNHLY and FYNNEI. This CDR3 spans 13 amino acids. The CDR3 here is CASNKDGNYGYTF. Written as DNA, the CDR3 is TGTGCCAGCAATAAGGACGGTAACTATGGCTACACCTTC.

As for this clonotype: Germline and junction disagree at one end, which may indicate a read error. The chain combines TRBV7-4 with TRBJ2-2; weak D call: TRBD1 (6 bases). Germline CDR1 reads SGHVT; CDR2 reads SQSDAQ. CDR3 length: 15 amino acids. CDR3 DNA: TGTGCCAGCAGCCCCGGACAGCCGAGCACCGGGGTGCTGTTTTTT. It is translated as CASSPGQPSTGVLFF.

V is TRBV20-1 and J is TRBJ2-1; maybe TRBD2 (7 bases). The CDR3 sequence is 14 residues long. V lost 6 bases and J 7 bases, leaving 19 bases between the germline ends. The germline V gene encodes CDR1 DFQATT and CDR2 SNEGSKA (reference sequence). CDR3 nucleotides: TGCAGTGCCCGGGGTGGGGGGGCTGGGAATGAGCAGTTCTTC. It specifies CSARGGGAGNEQFF.

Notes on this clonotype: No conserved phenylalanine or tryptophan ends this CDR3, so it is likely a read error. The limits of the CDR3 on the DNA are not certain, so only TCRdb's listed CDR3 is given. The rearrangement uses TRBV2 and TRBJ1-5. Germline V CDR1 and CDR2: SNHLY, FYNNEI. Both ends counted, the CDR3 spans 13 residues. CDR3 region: CASSVVQGQPRPI.

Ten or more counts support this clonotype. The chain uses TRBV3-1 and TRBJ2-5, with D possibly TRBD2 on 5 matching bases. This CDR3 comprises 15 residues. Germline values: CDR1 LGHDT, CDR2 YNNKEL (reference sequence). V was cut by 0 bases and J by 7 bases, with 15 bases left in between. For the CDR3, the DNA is TGTGCCAGCAGCCAAGAAGGGAGTGTGGGTCCGACCCAGTACTTC. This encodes CASSQEGSVGPTQYF.

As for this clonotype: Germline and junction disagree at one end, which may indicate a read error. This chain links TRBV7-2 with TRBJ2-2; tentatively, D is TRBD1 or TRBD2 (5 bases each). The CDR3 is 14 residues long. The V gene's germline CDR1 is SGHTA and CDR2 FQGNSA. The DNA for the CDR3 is TGTGCCAGCAAAGGGCGGTTTTTCGCCGGGGCGCTGTTTTTT. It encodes CASKGRFFAGALFF.

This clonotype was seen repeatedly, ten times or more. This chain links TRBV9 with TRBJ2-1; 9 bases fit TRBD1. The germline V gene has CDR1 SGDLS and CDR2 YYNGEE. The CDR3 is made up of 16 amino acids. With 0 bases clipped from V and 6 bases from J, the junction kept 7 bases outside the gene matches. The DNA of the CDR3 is TGTGCCAGCAGCGTAGGTAGCCGGGACAGGGTCAATGAGCAGTTCTTC. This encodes CASSVGSRDRVNEQFF. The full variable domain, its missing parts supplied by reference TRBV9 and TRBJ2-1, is DSGVTQTPKHLITATGQRVTLRCSPRSGDLSVYWYQQSLDQGLQFLIQYYNGEERAKGNILERFSAQQFPDLHSELNLSSLELGDSALYFCASSVGSRDRVNEQFFGPGTRLTVL.

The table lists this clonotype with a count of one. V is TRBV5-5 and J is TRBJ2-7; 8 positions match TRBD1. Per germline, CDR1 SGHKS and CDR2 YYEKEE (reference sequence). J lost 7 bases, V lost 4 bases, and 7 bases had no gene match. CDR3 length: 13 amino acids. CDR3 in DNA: TGTGCCAGCAGCCCTACGGACAGGGAAGAGCAGTACTTC. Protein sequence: CASSPTDREEQYF.

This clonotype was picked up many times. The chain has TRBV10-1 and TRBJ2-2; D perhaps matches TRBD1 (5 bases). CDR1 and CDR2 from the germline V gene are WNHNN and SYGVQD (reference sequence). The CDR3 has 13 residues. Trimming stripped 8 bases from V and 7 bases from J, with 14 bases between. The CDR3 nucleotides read TGCGCCAGCTCATCAGGGCCCCGCGGGGAGCTGTTTTTT. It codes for CASSSGPRGELFF.

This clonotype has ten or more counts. The CDR3 protein is CASSATSGGAADTQYF. In nucleotides, the CDR3 is TGTGCCAGCAGCGCTACTAGCGGGGGGGCGGCAGATACGCAGTATTTT. This chain joins TRBV7-2 and TRBJ2-3; 13 bases fit TRBD2. CDR3 length equals 16 residues. The ends lost 5 bases at V and 4 bases at J; junction bases unmatched: 6. The germline V gene encodes CDR1 SGHTA and CDR2 FQGNSA. Using reference TRBV7-2 and TRBJ2-3 for the parts outside the CDR3, the full variable domain is GAGVSQSPSNKVTEKGKDVELRCDPISGHTALYWYRQSLGQGLEFLIYFQGNSAPDKSGLPSDRFSAERTGGSVSTLTIQRTQQEDSAVYLCASSATSGGAADTQYFGPGTRLTVL.

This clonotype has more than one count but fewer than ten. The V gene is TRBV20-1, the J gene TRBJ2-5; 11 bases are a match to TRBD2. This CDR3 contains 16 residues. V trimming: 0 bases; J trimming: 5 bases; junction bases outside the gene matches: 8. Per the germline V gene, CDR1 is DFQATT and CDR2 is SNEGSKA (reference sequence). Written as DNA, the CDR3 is TGCAGTGCTAGAGATTTTAGCGGGGGGGCGGCGGAGACCCAGTACTTC. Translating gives CSARDFSGGAAETQYF.

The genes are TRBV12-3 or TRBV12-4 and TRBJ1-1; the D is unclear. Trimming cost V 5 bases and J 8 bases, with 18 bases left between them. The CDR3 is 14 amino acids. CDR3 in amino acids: CASSPSPPGDEAFF. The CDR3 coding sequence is TGTGCCAGCAGTCCCTCCCCCCCGGGAGACGAAGCTTTCTTT.

CDR3 sequence (DNA): TGTGCCACCGGAGTAGGGGAACACTCCCAGCAGTACTTC. Encoded protein: CATGVGEHSQQYF. The rearrangement joins TRBV7-2 to TRBJ2-5; weak D call: TRBD1 (5 bases). Germline lookup yields CDR1 SGHTA and CDR2 FQGNSA. V dropped 10 bases and J dropped 11 bases, with 23 bases sitting between them. CDR3 length: 13 amino acids.

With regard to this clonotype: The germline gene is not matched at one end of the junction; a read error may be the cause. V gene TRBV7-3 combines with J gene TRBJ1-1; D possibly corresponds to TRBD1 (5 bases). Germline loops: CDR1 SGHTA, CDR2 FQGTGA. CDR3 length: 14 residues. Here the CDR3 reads CATTPWTGTYEPYF. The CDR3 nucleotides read TGTGCCACCACGCCGTGGACGGGGACCTACGAACCTTACTTT.

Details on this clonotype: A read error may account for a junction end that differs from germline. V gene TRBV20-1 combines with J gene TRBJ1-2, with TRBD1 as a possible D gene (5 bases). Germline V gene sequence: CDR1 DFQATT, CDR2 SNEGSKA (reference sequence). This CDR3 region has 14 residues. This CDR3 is CSARMRRASYGYTF. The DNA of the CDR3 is TGCAGCGCTAGGATGCGCAGGGCTAGTTATGGCTACACCTTC.

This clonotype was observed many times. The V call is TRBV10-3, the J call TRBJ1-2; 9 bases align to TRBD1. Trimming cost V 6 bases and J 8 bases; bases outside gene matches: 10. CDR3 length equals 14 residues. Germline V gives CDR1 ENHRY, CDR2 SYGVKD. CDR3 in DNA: TGTGCCATCAGGTCCGACAGGGGGAGTCGGGGCTACACCTTC. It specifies CAIRSDRGSRGYTF.

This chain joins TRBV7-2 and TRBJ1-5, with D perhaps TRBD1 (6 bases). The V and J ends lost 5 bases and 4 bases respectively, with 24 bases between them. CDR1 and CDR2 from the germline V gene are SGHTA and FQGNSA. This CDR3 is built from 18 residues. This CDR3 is CASSQDIGQHHANQPQHF. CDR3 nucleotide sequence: TGTGCCAGCAGCCAAGATATAGGACAGCACCATGCTAATCAGCCCCAGCATTTT.